Listed here are 5 T cell receptor beta chains from one sample, sequenced in a study of shared clonotypes between healthy human individuals. Assay: immunoSEQ multiplex PCR; the TCRdb copy retains only in-frame clones and omits some. The repertoire has over a million clones, 75% to 85% of them found once; the top ten carry 0.6% to 0.7%. The source material was memory CD4+ T cells from PBMCs. The subset: CD45RA-negative fraction. These receptors originate from a man younger than 35 in good health. Some clones in this sample may be carry-over from other donors' samples.

The chain links TRBV28 to TRBJ2-2; 8 bases are a match to TRBD2. Germline V gives CDR1 MDHEN, CDR2 SYDVKM. CDR3 size: 15 residues. V dropped 5 bases and J dropped 6; count of bases not matched to a gene: 8. This CDR3 is CASSQPAGGSGELFF. The CDR3 DNA sequence: TGTGCCAGCAGTCAACCGGCGGGAGGTTCCGGGGAGCTGTTTTTT.

This clone was seen just once. This chain uses TRBV6-6 with TRBJ2-1, with 7 positions matching TRBD2. The trim removed 6 bases at V and 6 bases at J, leaving 11 bases unmatched. This CDR3 comprises 15 residues. The germline V gene encodes CDR1 MNHNY and CDR2 SVGAGI (reference sequence). The CDR3 loop reads CASSRGEANLNEQFF. The DNA of the CDR3 is TGTGCCAGCAGCCGGGGGGAGGCCAACCTCAATGAGCAGTTCTTC.

This chain links TRBV19 with TRBJ1-1; 7 positions agree with TRBD1. Germline V gene lookup returns CDR1 LNHDA and CDR2 SQIVND (reference sequence). Losses at the gene ends were 6 bases for V and 5 bases for J; bases not matched to a gene: 6. This CDR3 has 13 residues. In DNA form, the CDR3 reads TGTGCCAGTAGACCACAGGGGAGGACTGAAGCTTTCTTT. The encoded protein is CASRPQGRTEAFF.

The chain couples TRBV6-4 to TRBJ2-3; 10 bases match TRBD2. CDR3 length: 18 residues. Germline V CDR1 and CDR2: MRHNA, SNTAGT. V lost 6 bases to trimming and J lost 3 bases; unmatched junction nucleotides: 15. The CDR3 sequence is CASSDLGSSGRGTDTQYF. CDR3 coding DNA: TGTGCCAGCAGCGACCTGGGGTCTAGCGGGAGAGGGACAGATACGCAGTATTTT.

The chain carries TRBV10-2 and TRBJ2-1, with TRBD2 identical over 14 bases. This CDR3 region has 14 residues. V shed 0 bases and J 15 bases; nucleotides not matched to a gene: 4. The V gene's germline CDR1 is WSHSY and CDR2 SAAADI. CDR3 bases: TGCGCCAGCAGTGAGTCGACTAGCGGGAGGGCCCTGTTCTTC. Protein: CASSESTSGRALFF.